This TCR beta chain is from a study of post-analysis software for immune sequencing data. Study as a whole: Several disease courses (relapsing-remitting, secondary progressive and progressive-relapsing) of multiple sclerosis were included. Study-wide results and caveats: Roughly 5 TRBV segments occurring more often in patients than controls included TRBV5-6, TRBV5-1 and TRBV20-1. When compared against controls, multiple sclerosis patients showed significantly lower normalized Chao1 diversity. Strong co-clustering by F measure linked samples that shared a preparation batch.

cDNA libraries of TCR beta carried unique molecular identifiers. The source material, roughly 0.9 to 11 million T cells, gave rise to 400,000 to 600,000 cDNA molecules. One entry per CDR3 protein results from TCRdb running MiXCR on the PCR reads. This repertoire shows 350,000 to 500,000 distinct CDR3 sequences, less than 40% found once; its top ten account for 7.5% to 8.5%. The germline gives CDR1 SGHRS, CDR2 YFSETQ. This CDR3 is 15 amino acids long. The V end lost 0 bases, the J end lost 1 base, and 10 bases lay between the germline ends. In regard to this clonotype: Its antigen remains unidentified.

The origin of this receptor is a girl under 10 years old with multiple sclerosis. The chain combines TRBV5-1 with TRBJ1-2, with no clear D. Material for sequencing was blood. CDR3 nucleotide sequence: TGCGCCAGCAGCTTGGACAACTTCTATAACTATGGCTACACCTTC. Protein: CASSLDNFYNYGYTF.